This TCR beta chain was sequenced in a study of human T cells and chemical hapten exposure. With 5 bases clipped from V and 2 bases from J, the junction kept 11 bases outside the gene matches. Germline assignment: CDR1 SGHTA and CDR2 FQGTGA. There are 19 residues in the CDR3. Sample time point: pre-sensitization, week 0. Treatment reported: therapeutic diphenylcyclopropenone sensitization with weekly scalp DPC. TCRdb fed the RACE reads into MiXCR, producing one record per CDR3 protein. Of under 50,000 distinct CDR3 sequences listed, less than 8.5% are singletons. Note on this clonotype: Since a much larger clone is just one base distant, this may be a read error.

This clonotype originated in a woman aged 50 to 65 with alopecia areata. Some clones in this sample may be carry-over from other donors' samples. This sample comprised whole blood, obtained in connection with sensitization to the hapten diphenylcyclopropenone (DPC). J is TRBJ2-2 and V is TRBV7-3, with 13 bases matching TRBD2. The CDR3 region is CASSQRRTSGRTNTGELFF. The CDR3 coding sequence is TGTGCCAGCAGCCAGCGACGGACTAGCGGGAGAACCAACACCGGGGAGCTGTTTTTT.